The T cell receptor beta chain described here comes from a study of T cell responses to AZD1222 COVID-19 vaccine. The V end lost 4 bases, the J end lost 4 bases, and 17 bases lay between the germline ends. Germline V CDR1 and CDR2: MNHEY, SMNVEV (reference sequence). The CDR3 consists of 15 residues. Some clones are missing from TCRdb's copy, which holds only in-frame ones; the method was immunoSEQ multiplex PCR. This table has under 200,000 clones, around 90% appearing once. The clonotype comes from an adult in good health. The genes are TRBV27 and TRBJ2-7; tentatively, D is TRBD1 (6 bases). Specimen: peripheral blood, collected on day 0 of AZD1222 vaccination. CDR3 nucleotide sequence: TGTGCCAGCAGTTCACAGGGTAGCCCCCAATACGAGCAGTACTTC. Translating it yields CASSSQGSPQYEQYF.